This T cell receptor beta chain came from a study of T-cell reconstitution after alpha-beta-depleted transplantation in children (dated by TCRdb to the mid-2010s). A note on the overall study: Using TCR repertoire profiling, the study followed T-cell immune reconstitution in a quantitative way in children after TCRalphabeta/CD19-depleted allogeneic hematopoietic cell transplantation. The paper as a whole reports these results and caveats: Over subsequent months, a decline in hyperexpanded clone frequencies was noted, and after one year, T-cell counts and TCRbeta diversity were mostly ascribed to newly produced T cells. In some patients, high TCRbeta diversity at day 60 was attributed to recipient T cells and intrathymic progenitors that had survived conditioning. The apparently early alphabetaT-cell count recovery about two months after transplant was reportedly dependent on only several hundred rapidly expanded clones derived from non-depleted graft cells.

To prepare the library, PCR was applied. TCRdb names Illumina HiSeq 2500 as the instrument used. To normalize quantification of the TCRbeta repertoire, the TCR libraries were built with molecular barcoding that relied on unique molecular identifiers. TCRdb passed the public sequencing reads through fastp at Q25 and MiXCR, retaining productive beta sequences. When rows share a CDR3 protein, they turn into one entry using the most common DNA and genes. This sample has 450,000 to 550,000 distinct CDR3 sequences in its table, and roughly an eighth of those were observed once. The top ten hold around 13% of the sample. On this clonotype: Its antigen target is currently unknown. Qualities for individual bases were not recorded, and no much larger clone is one base off.

V and J are truncated by 4 bases and 6 bases respectively, leaving an intervening sequence of 15 bases. CDR1 and CDR2 (SEHNR, FQNEAQ) derive from the germline V gene (reference sequence). CDR3 length: 14 amino acids, cysteine to phenylalanine. Here the CDR3 DNA is all that survives: 42 bases in frame from base 1. According to the study, the label for this sample's treatment or condition signals: allogeneic hematopoietic cell transplantation with graft depleted of TCRalphabeta T cells and CD19 B cells. The children who served as transplant recipients had been given grafts of TCRalphabeta/CD19-depleted allogeneic hematopoietic cells.

Sequencing used PBMCs, mostly from graft donor cells, obtained 180 days after TCRalphabeta/CD19-depleted stem cell transplant. The receptor chain draws on TRBV7-9 and TRBJ2-5, with the D gene not confidently named. The sequence derives from a female patient aged 2 to 10 who had a stem cell transplant for aplastic anemia, so the T cells may come from the graft donor. The nucleotides read TGTGCCAGCAGCTCCTCGAGGATGGGGAAGACCCAGTACTTC. Its translation is CASSSSRMGKTQYF.